The present entry profiles one T cell receptor beta chain with its context. Its antigen is undetermined. This entry is derived from a study of vaccination and CD4 T cells after COVID-19. Study-wide background: The convalescents comprised six males and four females, two of them Hispanic. At a median approximately 76 days (range 14 to 241) after dose two, post-vaccine samples were obtained. Stimuli were overlapping spike peptide pools of SARS-CoV-2 and three common cold coronaviruses (HCoV-NL63, HCoV-OC43, HCoV-229E).

Treatment given: approximately 9-day PBMC culture with coronavirus spike peptide pools or control peptides (ViraFEST assay). Sequencing of cultured CD4+ T cell DNA used the Oncomine TCR Beta short-read assay. Extraction of genomic DNA was performed on cultured CD4+ T cells. TCRdb re-called the PCR reads through MiXCR, storing one row per CDR3 protein. The table lists tens of thousands of distinct CDR3 sequences, 50% of them singletons. The sample consisted of CD4+ T cells from blood, cultured in vitro, taken before SARS-CoV-2 vaccination. This sequence was found in a human donor who received a COVID-19 vaccine.

The CDR3 DNA reads TGTGCCACCAGTGAGCCAGGGGGGGGCTACAATGAGCAGTTCTTC. Its translation is CATSEPGGGYNEQFF. The genes are TRBV24-1 and TRBJ2-1; D possibly uses TRBD1 or TRBD2 (7 bases each). This CDR3 comprises 15 residues. Trimming stripped 4 bases from V and 3 bases from J, with 12 bases between. Germline V gene lookup returns CDR1 KGHDR and CDR2 SFDVKD.